These T cell receptor beta chains were read from a single sample in a study of radiation and T cells in renal cell carcinoma. Measured with immunoSEQ multiplex PCR; TCRdb has only the in-frame clones, and not every one. Of 100,000 to 150,000 clones listed, approximately 78% are singletons. The sequencing here drew on blood, taken from a patient whose treatment included radiotherapy and nephrectomy. The receptors were gathered from an older woman with renal cell carcinoma. CDR3s include the opening cysteine and the closing phenylalanine or tryptophan. A D gene is named only where the DNA matches it firmly. Only part of the rows carry a size: once, few, many, or a class if the clone is expanded.

J gene: TRBJ1-2
V gene: TRBV19
clone size: few
D gene: TRBD1
CDR3 DNA: TGTGCCAGCGCCTCCGGGACAGGGATAGGTGGCTACACCTTC
CDR3 protein: CASASGTGIGGYTF

J gene: TRBJ1-5
V gene: TRBV6-6
clone size: -
D gene: -
CDR3 DNA: TGTGCCAGCAGCCGGAACAGGGTCGGCAATCAGCCCCAGCATTTT
CDR3 protein: CASSRNRVGNQPQHF

J gene: TRBJ1-1
V gene: TRBV18
clone size: -
D gene: -
CDR3 DNA: TGTGCCAGCTCACCGGGGGCTTTCTTT
CDR3 protein: CASSPGAFF

J gene: TRBJ2-2
V gene: TRBV30
clone size: -
D gene: TRBD1
CDR3 DNA: TGTGCCTGGAGGACCTCGGGGACAGGGGGAAGCGGGGAGCTGTTTTTT
CDR3 protein: CAWRTSGTGGSGELFF

J gene: TRBJ2-5
V gene: TRBV5-4
clone size: -
D gene: -
CDR3 DNA: TGTGCCAGCAGCTTCGGAGAGACCCAGTACTTC
CDR3 protein: CASSFGETQYF

J gene: TRBJ2-7
V gene: TRBV4-1
clone size: -
D gene: TRBD2
CDR3 DNA: TGCGCCAGCAGCCTAGCGGGGGGGCGTTCCTACGAGCAGTACTTC
CDR3 protein: CASSLAGGRSYEQYF

J gene: TRBJ1-1
V gene: TRBV6-1
clone size: few
D gene: TRBD1
CDR3 DNA: TGTGCCAGCAGTGAAGGGCGGGGGACAGACGAAGCTTTCTTT
CDR3 protein: CASSEGRGTDEAFF

J gene: TRBJ2-2
V gene: TRBV13
clone size: -
D gene: -
CDR3 DNA: TGTGCCACCCTCCAGCGTGGCACCGGGGAGCTGTTTTTT
CDR3 protein: CATLQRGTGELFF

J gene: TRBJ1-3
V gene: TRBV9
clone size: -
D gene: -
CDR3 DNA: TGTGCCAGCAGCCCTCGACAGGAAATCTCTGGAAACACCATATATTTT
CDR3 protein: CASSPRQEISGNTIYF

J gene: TRBJ1-2
V gene: TRBV13
clone size: -
D gene: TRBD1
CDR3 DNA: TGTGCCAGCAGTCAACAGGGGGAGCGCGATGGCTACACCTTC
CDR3 protein: CASSQQGERDGYTF

J gene: TRBJ1-2
V gene: TRBV19
clone size: few
D gene: -
CDR3 DNA: TGTGCCAGTAGTATAATTGGGCGGCGTAATGGCTACACCTTC
CDR3 protein: CASSIIGRRNGYTF

J gene: TRBJ2-7
V gene: TRBV5-4
clone size: -
D gene: -
CDR3 DNA: TGTGCCAGCCAAGACGGCACCTCGGGGGAGCAGTACTTC
CDR3 protein: CASQDGTSGEQYF

J gene: TRBJ1-4
V gene: TRBV28
clone size: -
D gene: TRBD1
CDR3 DNA: TGTGCCAGCAGTAAGGGACAGGGGGCGGAAAAACTGTTTTTT
CDR3 protein: CASSKGQGAEKLFF

J gene: TRBJ1-2
V gene: TRBV5-1
clone size: -
D gene: TRBD1
CDR3 DNA: TGCGCCAGCAGCTTGGCCGTGACAGGGGGGAGTGGCTACACCTTC
CDR3 protein: CASSLAVTGGSGYTF

J gene: TRBJ1-2
V gene: TRBV28
clone size: -
D gene: -
CDR3 DNA: TGTGCCAGCAGTAGGACCTTTAGCCACGGCTACACCTTC
CDR3 protein: CASSRTFSHGYTF

J gene: TRBJ1-2
V gene: TRBV28
clone size: -
D gene: TRBD1
CDR3 DNA: TGTGCCAGTCGACCGGGACAGAGGAACTATGGCTACACCTTC
CDR3 protein: CASRPGQRNYGYTF

J gene: TRBJ1-1
V gene: TRBV7-2
clone size: -
D gene: -
CDR3 DNA: TGTGCCAGCAGCAATATGGGACGGAACACTGAAGCTTTCTTT
CDR3 protein: CASSNMGRNTEAFF

J gene: TRBJ1-4
V gene: TRBV18
clone size: -
D gene: -
CDR3 DNA: TGTGCCAGCTCACCCTCCCGACAGGAAACTAATGAAAAACTGTTTTTT
CDR3 protein: CASSPSRQETNEKLFF

J gene: TRBJ2-7
V gene: TRBV7-9
clone size: -
D gene: -
CDR3 DNA: TGTGCCAGCAGCTTACCCATTCGGGTGGGAGCTTTCGAGCAGTACTTC
CDR3 protein: CASSLPIRVGAFEQYF

J gene: TRBJ1-5
V gene: TRBV7-2
clone size: -
D gene: -
CDR3 DNA: TGTGCCAGCAGCTTAGAGGGTTATAGCAATCAGCCCCAGCATTTT
CDR3 protein: CASSLEGYSNQPQHF

J gene: TRBJ2-1
V gene: TRBV11-3
clone size: -
D gene: -
CDR3 DNA: TGTGCCAGCAGCCCAGGGAGGGGGAGCAATGAGCAGTTCTTC
CDR3 protein: CASSPGRGSNEQFF

J gene: TRBJ1-3
V gene: TRBV6-6
clone size: -
D gene: -
CDR3 DNA: TGTGCCAGCAGTTACTCTAGGGACTCTGGAAACACCATATATTTT
CDR3 protein: CASSYSRDSGNTIYF

J gene: TRBJ1-1
V gene: TRBV28
clone size: -
D gene: -
CDR3 DNA: TGTGCCAGCACCGAGGACAGCCACACTGAAGCTTTCTTT
CDR3 protein: CASTEDSHTEAFF

J gene: TRBJ1-3
V gene: TRBV11-2
clone size: -
D gene: TRBD1
CDR3 DNA: TGTGCCAGCAGCTTAGGGACAGGGTCTGGAAACACCATATATTTT
CDR3 protein: CASSLGTGSGNTIYF

J gene: TRBJ2-1
V gene: TRBV15
clone size: -
D gene: TRBD2
CDR3 DNA: TGTGCCACCAGCAGGGGTAGCGGGGGGTTCTACAATGAGCAGTTCTTC
CDR3 protein: CATSRGSGGFYNEQFF

J gene: TRBJ1-1
V gene: TRBV4-1
clone size: -
D gene: -
CDR3 DNA: TGCGCCAGCAGCCAAATTATTGGAGGGTGGGCTTTCTTT
CDR3 protein: CASSQIIGGWAFF

J gene: TRBJ1-1
V gene: TRBV28
clone size: -
D gene: TRBD1
CDR3 DNA: TGTGCCAGCGGGGACAGCCCTAACACTGAAGCTTTCTTT
CDR3 protein: CASGDSPNTEAFF

J gene: TRBJ2-1
V gene: TRBV6-5
clone size: once
D gene: -
CDR3 DNA: TGTGCCAGCAGATCCCCCGGAGCCTACAATGAGCAGTTCTTC
CDR3 protein: CASRSPGAYNEQFF

J gene: TRBJ2-1
V gene: TRBV11-2
clone size: -
D gene: -
CDR3 DNA: TGTGCGGGGGCAGGGGAAGACAATGAGCAGTTCTTC
CDR3 protein: CAGAGEDNEQFF